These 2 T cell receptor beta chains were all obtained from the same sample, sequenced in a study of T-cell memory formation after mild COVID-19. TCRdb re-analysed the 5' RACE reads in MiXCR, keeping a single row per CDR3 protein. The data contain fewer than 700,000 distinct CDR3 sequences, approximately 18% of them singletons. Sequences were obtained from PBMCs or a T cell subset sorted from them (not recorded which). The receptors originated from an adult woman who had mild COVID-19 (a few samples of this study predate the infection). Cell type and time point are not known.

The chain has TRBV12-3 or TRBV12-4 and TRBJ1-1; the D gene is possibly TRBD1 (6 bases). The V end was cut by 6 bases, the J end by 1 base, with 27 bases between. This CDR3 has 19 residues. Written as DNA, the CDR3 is TGTGCCAGCAGCTTTACCCATGCCACAGGGACCCTAGAGAACACTGAAGCTTTCTTT. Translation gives CASSFTHATGTLENTEAFF.

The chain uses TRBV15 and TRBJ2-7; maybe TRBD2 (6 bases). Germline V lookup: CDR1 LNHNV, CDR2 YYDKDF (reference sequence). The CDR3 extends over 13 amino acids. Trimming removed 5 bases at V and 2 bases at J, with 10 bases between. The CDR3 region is CATSGWGAYEQYF. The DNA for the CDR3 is TGTGCCACCAGCGGATGGGGGGCCTACGAGCAGTACTTC. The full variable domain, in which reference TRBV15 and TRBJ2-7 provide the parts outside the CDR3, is DAMVIQNPRYQVTQFGKPVTLSCSQTLNHNVMYWYQQKSSQAPKLLFHYYDKDFNNEADTPDNFQSRRPNTSFCFLDIRSPGLGDTAMYLCATSGWGAYEQYFGPGTRLTVT.